The next 17 T cell receptor beta chains were all read from a single sample in a study of T cells in Graves' hyperthyroidism and ophthalmopathy. TCR beta CDR3 regions were amplified from RNA transcripts. During a first-round RT-PCR of the TCR CDR3, the HTBI primer set was used. Each CDR3 protein is one row after TCRdb ran MiXCR on the multiplex PCR reads. The sample includes a few hundred thousand distinct CDR3 sequences, about 15% of them seen just once. Material for sequencing was blood. The receptors originated from a woman under 30 with Graves' hyperthyroidism.

The gene calls are TRBV29-1 and TRBJ2-2; TRBD2 matches 13 bases. V dropped 6 bases and J dropped 6; count of bases not matched to a gene: 16. CDR1 is SQVTM and CDR2 is ANQGSEA in the germline V gene. The CDR3 is 18 residues long. CDR3 bases: TGCAGCGTCCAAAGACTAGCGGGGGGAGTTTTGTATCCCGGGGAGCTGTTTTTT. Protein: CSVQRLAGGVLYPGELFF.

The table lists this clonotype with many counts. The rearrangement uses TRBV10-3 and TRBJ2-1; 10 bases are shared with TRBD2. The germline gives CDR1 ENHRY, CDR2 SYGVKD. This CDR3 has 13 residues. V was pared by 6 bases and J by 7 bases, with 3 bases of the junction left unmatched. CDR3 sequence (DNA): TGTGCCATCAGACTAGCGGGAAGGAATGAGCAGTTCTTC. It yields the protein CAIRLAGRNEQFF.

There are many counts of this clonotype. Written as DNA, the CDR3 is TGTGCCAGCAGTTTACACCTAGCGGAACTTAAGACGGCCCAGTACTTC. Encoded protein: CASSLHLAELKTAQYF. The genes are TRBV12-3 or TRBV12-4 and TRBJ2-5, with TRBD2 matching 7 bases. The CDR3 is 16 amino acids. The junction had 15 bases not matched to a gene; V was cut back by 2 bases and J by 9 bases.

In its sample, this clonotype was seen many times. This rearrangement joins TRBV6-1 to TRBJ1-3; 7 bases match TRBD1. V was clipped by 6 bases and J by 4 bases; unmatched bases: 6. Germline V gene data show CDR1 as MNHNS and CDR2 as SASEGT. This CDR3 has 14 residues. CDR3 DNA sequence: TGTGCCAGCAGCCCACAGGGGCAAGGAAACACCATATATTTT. Translating it yields CASSPQGQGNTIYF.

This clonotype was seen many times. The chain recombines TRBV7-2 with TRBJ2-2, with TRBD2 matching over 9 bases. Germline V lookup: CDR1 SGHTA, CDR2 FQGNSA. The CDR3 has 15 residues. V dropped 6 bases and J dropped 1; count of bases not matched to a gene: 3. CDR3 DNA: TGTGCCAGCAGTCATAGCGGGAGGAACACCGGGGAGCTGTTTTTT. Residues: CASSHSGRNTGELFF.

The rearrangement joins TRBV30 to TRBJ2-7, with a weak D call TRBD1 (6 bases). The CDR3 spans 11 residues. CDR1 and CDR2 (germline): GTSNPN, SVGIG (reference sequence). V dropped 8 bases and J dropped 5 bases, with 13 bases sitting between them. For the CDR3, the DNA is TGTGCCGGGACACTGGGGGACGAGCAGTACTTC. It encodes CAGTLGDEQYF.

The rearrangement links TRBV18 to TRBJ2-4, with unresolved D. This CDR3 has 13 residues. Trimming stripped 3 bases from V and 5 bases from J, with 8 bases between. Germline V CDR1 and CDR2: KGHSH, LQKENI. As DNA, the CDR3 is TGTGCCAGCTCACCGACGGACGAAAACATTCAGTACTTC. It encodes CASSPTDENIQYF.

V is TRBV6-1 and J is TRBJ2-3, with D unresolved. V lost 0 bases to trimming and J lost 6 bases, with 19 bases between them. The CDR3 totals 17 residues. In germline, CDR1 is MNHNS, CDR2 SASEGT. CDR3 nucleotide sequence: TGTGCCAGCAGTGAAGCGGAATTTCCCTTGAGATATGATACGCAGTATTTT. This gives the protein CASSEAEFPLRYDTQYF.

Many counts were recorded for this clonotype. V and J are TRBV4-1 and TRBJ1-5; the D is unclear. This CDR3 is built from 16 residues. Germline V gives CDR1 MGHRA, CDR2 YSYEKL. V was cut by 6 bases and J by 0 bases, with 15 bases left in between. This CDR3 is CASRMRAASSNQPQHF. CDR3 in DNA: TGCGCCAGCAGAATGAGGGCCGCGTCTAGCAATCAGCCCCAGCATTTT.

This clonotype appeared many times. The CDR3 loop is CASSHSAGRFSGANVLTF. CDR3 sequence (DNA): TGTGCCAGCAGCCACAGCGCAGGGCGTTTCTCTGGGGCCAACGTCCTGACTTTC. The chain employs TRBV3-1 and TRBJ2-6, with a tentative D call TRBD1 (5 bases). The CDR3 sequence is 18 residues long. The V gene's germline CDR1 is LGHDT and CDR2 YNNKEL (reference sequence). V lost 3 bases, J lost 0 bases, and 15 bases lay in between. The entire variable domain, with the rest obtained from reference TRBV3-1 and TRBJ2-6, is as follows: DTAVSQTPKYLVTQMGNDKSIKCEQNLGHDTMYWYKQDSKKFLKIMFSYNNKELIINETVPNRFSPKSPDKAHLNLHINSLELGDSAVYFCASSHSAGRFSGANVLTFGAGSRLTVL.

The chain is built from TRBV28 and TRBJ2-7, with 10 bases lining up with TRBD2. With V trimmed by 7 bases and J by 7 bases, 13 bases remained unmatched. CDR3 length equals 15 residues. CDR1 is MDHEN and CDR2 is SYDVKM in the germline V gene. The CDR3 is CASTLGVLAGQEQYF. As DNA, the CDR3 is TGTGCCAGCACCCTTGGGGTACTAGCGGGGCAAGAGCAGTACTTC.

There are many counts of this clonotype. The chain is built from TRBV12-3 or TRBV12-4 and TRBJ2-7, with 7 bases aligning to TRBD2. Trimming at V came to 2 bases and at J to 3 bases, leaving 7 bases not matched to a gene. The CDR3 loop spans 15 amino acids. The CDR3 protein is CASSLRWEGRYEQYF. CDR3 DNA sequence: TGTGCCAGCAGTTTAAGGTGGGAGGGACGCTACGAGCAGTACTTC.

This clonotype appeared many times. The chain combines TRBV7-9 with TRBJ2-1; D is unresolved. V shed 1 base and J shed 4 bases, with 11 bases lying between them. Germline CDR1 and CDR2: SEHNR and FQNEAQ (reference sequence). The CDR3 extends over 15 amino acids. CDR3 loop: CASSLGGSPYNEQFF. The CDR3, as DNA: TGTGCCAGCAGCTTAGGAGGTTCTCCTTACAATGAGCAGTTCTTC.

The table lists this clonotype with many counts. The J gene is TRBJ1-2, the V gene TRBV19; D not certain. Germline assignment: CDR1 LNHDA and CDR2 SQIVND (reference sequence). Trimming cost V 2 bases and J 5 bases, with 15 bases left between them. The CDR3 is 15 residues long. The CDR3 loop is CASSIWNSKTYGYTF. The CDR3 bases are TGTGCCAGTAGTATATGGAACAGCAAGACTTATGGCTACACCTTC.

The CDR3 region is CASSPGQGAHTYEQYF. As DNA, the CDR3 is TGTGCCAGCAGCCCCGGACAGGGGGCCCATACCTACGAGCAGTACTTC. V usage is TRBV7-9 and J usage is TRBJ2-7, with 11 bases matching TRBD1. CDR1 and CDR2 (germline): SEHNR, FQNEAQ (reference sequence). This CDR3 has 16 amino acids. The ends lost 5 bases at V and 2 bases at J; junction bases unmatched: 8.

This clonotype was counted at least ten times. This rearrangement joins TRBV27 to TRBJ2-7; unclear D gene. V was trimmed by 1 base and J by 6 bases, leaving 10 bases between them. Germline CDR1 is MNHEY and CDR2 is SMNVEV (reference sequence). The length of the CDR3 is 13 residues. This chain's CDR3 is CASSLFPAGEQYF. The CDR3 region has the DNA TGTGCCAGCAGTTTATTCCCTGCTGGCGAGCAGTACTTC.

This clonotype was picked up many times. The chain is built from TRBV3-1 and TRBJ2-2; no firm D call. The CDR3 covers 16 residues. Germline V gives CDR1 LGHDT, CDR2 YNNKEL (reference sequence). V was cut by 5 bases and J by 1 base, with 14 bases left in between. The CDR3 DNA reads TGTGCCAGCAGCGTAGGACGCCCTCGGAACACCGGGGAGCTGTTTTTT. Its translation: CASSVGRPRNTGELFF.